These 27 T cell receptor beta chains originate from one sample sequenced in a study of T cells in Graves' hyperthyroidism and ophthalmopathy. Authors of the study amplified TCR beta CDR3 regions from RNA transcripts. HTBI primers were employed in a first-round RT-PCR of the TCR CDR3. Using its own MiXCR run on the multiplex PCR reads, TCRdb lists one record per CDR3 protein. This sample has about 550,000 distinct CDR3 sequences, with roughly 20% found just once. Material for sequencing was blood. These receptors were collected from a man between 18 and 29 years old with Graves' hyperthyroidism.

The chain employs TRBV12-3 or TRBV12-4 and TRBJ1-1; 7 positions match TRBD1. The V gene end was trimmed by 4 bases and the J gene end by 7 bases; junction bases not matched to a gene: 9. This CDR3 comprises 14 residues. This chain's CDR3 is CASSYLPGTVEAFF. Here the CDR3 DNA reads TGTGCCAGCAGTTACCTACCCGGGACAGTTGAAGCTTTCTTT.

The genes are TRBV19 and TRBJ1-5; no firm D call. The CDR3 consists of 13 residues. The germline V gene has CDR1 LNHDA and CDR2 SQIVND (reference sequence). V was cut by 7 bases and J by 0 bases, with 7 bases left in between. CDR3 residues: CASTGLSNQPQHF. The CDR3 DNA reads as TGTGCCAGTACCGGACTTAGCAATCAGCCCCAGCATTTT.

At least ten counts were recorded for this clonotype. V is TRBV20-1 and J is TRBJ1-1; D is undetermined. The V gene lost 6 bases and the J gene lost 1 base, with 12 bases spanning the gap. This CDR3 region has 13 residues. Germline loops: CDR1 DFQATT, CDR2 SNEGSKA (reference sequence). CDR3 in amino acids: CSATTFANTEAFF. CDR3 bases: TGCAGTGCCACGACATTCGCGAACACTGAAGCTTTCTTT.

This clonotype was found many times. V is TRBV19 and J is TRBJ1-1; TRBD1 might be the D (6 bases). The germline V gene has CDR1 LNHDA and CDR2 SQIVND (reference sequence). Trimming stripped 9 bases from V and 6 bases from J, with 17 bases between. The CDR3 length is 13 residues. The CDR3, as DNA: TGTGCCAGCCAACACCCAGGGGCCGCTGAAGCTTTCTTT. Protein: CASQHPGAAEAFF.

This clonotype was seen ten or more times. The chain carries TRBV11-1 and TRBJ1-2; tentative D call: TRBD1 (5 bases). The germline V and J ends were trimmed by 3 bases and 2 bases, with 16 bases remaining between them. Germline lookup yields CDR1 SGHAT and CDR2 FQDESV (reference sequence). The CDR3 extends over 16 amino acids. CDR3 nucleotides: TGTGCCAGCAGCTTGGGGGACTGGACGTACAACTATGGCTACACCTTC. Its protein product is CASSLGDWTYNYGYTF.

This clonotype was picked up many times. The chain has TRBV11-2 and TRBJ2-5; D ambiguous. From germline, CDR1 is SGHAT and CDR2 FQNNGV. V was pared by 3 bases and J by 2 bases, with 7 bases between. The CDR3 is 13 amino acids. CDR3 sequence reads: CASSFEEQETQYF. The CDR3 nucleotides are TGTGCCAGCAGCTTCGAAGAGCAAGAGACCCAGTACTTC.

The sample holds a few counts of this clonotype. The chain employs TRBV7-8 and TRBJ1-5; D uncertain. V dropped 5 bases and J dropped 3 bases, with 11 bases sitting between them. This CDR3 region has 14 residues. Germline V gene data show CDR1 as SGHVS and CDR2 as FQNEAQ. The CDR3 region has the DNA TGTGCCAGCAGCCAGGAGGGTCCCAATCAGCCCCAGCATTTT. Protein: CASSQEGPNQPQHF.

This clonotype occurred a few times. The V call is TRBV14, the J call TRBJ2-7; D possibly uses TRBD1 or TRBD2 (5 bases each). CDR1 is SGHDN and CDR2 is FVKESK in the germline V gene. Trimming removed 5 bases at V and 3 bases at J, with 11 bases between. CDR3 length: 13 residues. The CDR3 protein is CASSEGNFYEQYF. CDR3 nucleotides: TGTGCCAGCAGCGAGGGGAATTTCTACGAGCAGTACTTC.

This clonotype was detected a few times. The CDR3 region is CASSPHRGLDQPQHF. The DNA for the CDR3 is TGTGCCAGCAGTCCACACAGGGGCCTTGATCAGCCCCAGCATTTT. The V call is TRBV12-3 or TRBV12-4, the J call TRBJ1-5; 7 positions agree with TRBD1. V lost 5 bases and J lost 5; bases outside the gene matches: 9. This CDR3 spans 15 amino acids.

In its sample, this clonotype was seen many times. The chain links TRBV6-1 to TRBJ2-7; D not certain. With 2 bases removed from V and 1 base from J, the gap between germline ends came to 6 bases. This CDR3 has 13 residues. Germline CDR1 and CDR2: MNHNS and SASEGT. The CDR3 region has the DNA TGTGCCAGCAGTGAAATCGGATCCTACGAGCAGTACTTC. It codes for CASSEIGSYEQYF.

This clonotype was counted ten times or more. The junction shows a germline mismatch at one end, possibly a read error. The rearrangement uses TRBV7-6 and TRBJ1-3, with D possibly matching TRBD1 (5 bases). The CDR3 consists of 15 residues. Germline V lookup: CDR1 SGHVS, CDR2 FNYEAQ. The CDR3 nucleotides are TGTGCCAGCAGCTTAGTGGCAGGGAGAGGAAACACCACATATTTT. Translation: CASSLVAGRGNTTYF.

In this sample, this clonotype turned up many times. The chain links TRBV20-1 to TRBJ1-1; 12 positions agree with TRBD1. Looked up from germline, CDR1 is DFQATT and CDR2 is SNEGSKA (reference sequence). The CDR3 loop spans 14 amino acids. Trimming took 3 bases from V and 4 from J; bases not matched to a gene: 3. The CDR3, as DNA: TGCAGTGCTAGGGGACAGGGGGCCGGCACTGAAGCTTTCTTT. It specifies CSARGQGAGTEAFF.

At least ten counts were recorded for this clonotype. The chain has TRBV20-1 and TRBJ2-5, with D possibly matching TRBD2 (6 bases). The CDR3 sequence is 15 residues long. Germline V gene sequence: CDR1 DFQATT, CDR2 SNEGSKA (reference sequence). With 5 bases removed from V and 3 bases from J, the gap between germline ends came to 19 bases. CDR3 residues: CSACPERAEEETQYF. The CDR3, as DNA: TGCAGTGCTTGCCCCGAGCGGGCGGAAGAAGAGACCCAGTACTTC.

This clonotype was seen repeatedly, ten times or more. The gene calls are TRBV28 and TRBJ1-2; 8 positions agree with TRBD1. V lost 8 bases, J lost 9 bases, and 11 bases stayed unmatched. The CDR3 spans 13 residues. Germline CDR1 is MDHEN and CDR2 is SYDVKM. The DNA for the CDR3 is TGTGCCAGCGCGGACAGGGCTTCCATGAGCTACACCTTC. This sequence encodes CASADRASMSYTF.

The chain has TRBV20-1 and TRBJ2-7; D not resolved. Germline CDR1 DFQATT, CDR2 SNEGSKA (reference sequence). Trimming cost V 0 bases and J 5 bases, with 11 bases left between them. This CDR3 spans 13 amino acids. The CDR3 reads CSARDLPANEQYF. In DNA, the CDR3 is TGCAGTGCTAGAGATTTGCCGGCCAACGAGCAGTACTTC.

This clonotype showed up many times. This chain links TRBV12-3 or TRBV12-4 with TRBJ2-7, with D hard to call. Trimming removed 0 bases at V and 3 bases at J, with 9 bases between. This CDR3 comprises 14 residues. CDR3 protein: CASSLAVSGYEQYF. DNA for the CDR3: TGTGCCAGCAGTTTAGCTGTCTCCGGCTACGAGCAGTACTTC.

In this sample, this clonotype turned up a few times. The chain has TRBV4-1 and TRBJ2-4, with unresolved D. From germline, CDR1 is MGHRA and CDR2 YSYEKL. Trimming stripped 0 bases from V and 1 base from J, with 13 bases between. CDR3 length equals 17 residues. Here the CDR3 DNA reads TGCGCCAGCAGCCAAGATAACCCAGTTGGGGCCAAAAACATTCAGTACTTC. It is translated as CASSQDNPVGAKNIQYF.

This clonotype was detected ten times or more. CDR3 nucleotide sequence: TGTGCCAGCAGTTTGGGTGGGGTTGGTGGCTACACCTTC. Amino acid sequence: CASSLGGVGGYTF. V usage is TRBV28 and J usage is TRBJ1-2; D is unclear. The CDR3 has 13 amino acids. Germline CDR1 and CDR2: MDHEN and SYDVKM. V was shortened by 3 bases and J by 7 bases, with 12 bases between the two germline ends.

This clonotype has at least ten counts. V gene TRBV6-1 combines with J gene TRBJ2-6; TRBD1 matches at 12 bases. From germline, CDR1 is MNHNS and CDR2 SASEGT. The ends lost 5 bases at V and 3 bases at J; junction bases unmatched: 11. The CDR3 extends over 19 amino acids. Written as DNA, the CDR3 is TGTGCCAGCAGTCAAACTTGGGGACAGGGGGCAGGTGGGGCCAACGTCCTGACTTTC. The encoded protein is CASSQTWGQGAGGANVLTF.

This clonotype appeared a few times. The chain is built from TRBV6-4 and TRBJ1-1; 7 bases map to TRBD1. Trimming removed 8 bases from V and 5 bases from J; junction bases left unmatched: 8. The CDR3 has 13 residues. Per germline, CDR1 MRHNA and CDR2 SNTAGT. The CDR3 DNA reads TGTGCCAGCGGTTACAGGGGAATTACTGAAGCTTTCTTT. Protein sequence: CASGYRGITEAFF.

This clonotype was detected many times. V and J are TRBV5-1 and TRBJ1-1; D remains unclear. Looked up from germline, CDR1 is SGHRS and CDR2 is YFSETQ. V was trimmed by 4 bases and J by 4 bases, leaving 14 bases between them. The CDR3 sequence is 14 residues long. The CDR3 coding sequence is TGCGCCAGCAGCCTGGACTCCACGGGCACTGAAGCTTTCTTT. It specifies CASSLDSTGTEAFF.

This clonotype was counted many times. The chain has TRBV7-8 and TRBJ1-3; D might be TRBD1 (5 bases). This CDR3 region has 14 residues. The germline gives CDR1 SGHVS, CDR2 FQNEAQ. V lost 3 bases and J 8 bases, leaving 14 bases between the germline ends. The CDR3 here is CASSLQSRDDTIYF. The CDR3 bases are TGTGCCAGCAGCTTGCAAAGCAGGGATGACACCATATATTTT.

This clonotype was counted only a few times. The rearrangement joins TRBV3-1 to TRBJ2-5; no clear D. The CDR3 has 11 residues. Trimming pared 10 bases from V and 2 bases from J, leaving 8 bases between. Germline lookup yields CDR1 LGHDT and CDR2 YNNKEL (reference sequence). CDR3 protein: CANPKQETQYF. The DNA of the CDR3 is TGTGCCAACCCGAAGCAAGAGACCCAGTACTTC.

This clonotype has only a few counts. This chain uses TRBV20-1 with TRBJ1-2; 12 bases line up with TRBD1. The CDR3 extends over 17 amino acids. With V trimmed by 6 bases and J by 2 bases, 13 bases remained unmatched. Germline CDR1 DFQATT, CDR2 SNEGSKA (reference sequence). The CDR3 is CSARRGDRGRGNYGYTF. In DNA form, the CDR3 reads TGCAGTGCCCGGAGAGGGGACAGGGGGCGGGGGAACTATGGCTACACCTTC.

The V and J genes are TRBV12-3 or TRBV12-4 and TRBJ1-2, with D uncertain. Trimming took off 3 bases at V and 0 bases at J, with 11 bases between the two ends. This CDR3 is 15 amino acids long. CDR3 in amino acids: CASSFSGEANYGYTF. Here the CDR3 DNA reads TGTGCCAGCAGTTTTTCCGGGGAAGCTAACTATGGCTACACCTTC.

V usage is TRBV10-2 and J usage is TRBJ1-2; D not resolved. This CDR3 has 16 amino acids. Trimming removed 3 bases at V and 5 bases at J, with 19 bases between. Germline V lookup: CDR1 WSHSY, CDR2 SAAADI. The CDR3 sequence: CASSDSRSISLYGYTF. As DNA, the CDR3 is TGCGCCAGCAGTGATTCTCGAAGCATTTCGCTTTATGGCTACACCTTC.

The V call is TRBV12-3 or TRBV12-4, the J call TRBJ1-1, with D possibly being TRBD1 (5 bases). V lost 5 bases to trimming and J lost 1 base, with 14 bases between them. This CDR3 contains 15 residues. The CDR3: CASSLTGLRNTEAFF. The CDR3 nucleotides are TGTGCCAGCAGTCTCACAGGCTTGAGGAACACTGAAGCTTTCTTT.